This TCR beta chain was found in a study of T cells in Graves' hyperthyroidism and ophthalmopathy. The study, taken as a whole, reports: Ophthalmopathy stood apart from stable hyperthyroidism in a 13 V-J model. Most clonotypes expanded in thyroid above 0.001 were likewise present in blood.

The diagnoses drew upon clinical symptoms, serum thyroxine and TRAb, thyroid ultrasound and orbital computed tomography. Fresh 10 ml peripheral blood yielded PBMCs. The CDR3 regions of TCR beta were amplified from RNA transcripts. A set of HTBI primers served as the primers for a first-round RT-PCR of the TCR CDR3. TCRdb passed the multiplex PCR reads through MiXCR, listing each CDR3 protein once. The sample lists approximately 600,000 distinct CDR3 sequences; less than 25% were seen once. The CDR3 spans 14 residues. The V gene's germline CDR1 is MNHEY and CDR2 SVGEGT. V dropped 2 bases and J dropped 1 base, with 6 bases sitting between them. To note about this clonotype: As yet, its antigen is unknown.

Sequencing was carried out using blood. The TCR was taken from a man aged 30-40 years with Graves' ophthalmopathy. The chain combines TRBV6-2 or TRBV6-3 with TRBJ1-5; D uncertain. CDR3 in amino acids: CASSYLRSNQPQHF. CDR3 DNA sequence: TGTGCCAGCAGTTACCTGAGGAGCAATCAGCCCCAGCATTTT.